The rows below give T cell receptor beta chains drawn from one sample of a study of blood T cells in healthy people across ages. TCRdb re-called the 5' RACE reads with MiXCR, one entry per CDR3 protein. This table has 700,000 or so distinct CDR3 sequences, roughly 20% appearing once. Sequenced: blood. Every receptor here comes from a man in his 70s in good health. CDR3s include the opening cysteine and the closing phenylalanine or tryptophan. D genes are given only for firm matches. Rows may omit the clone size; those that give it use once, few, many or a size class.

TRBV20-1	many	-	TRBJ1-1	CSARVPRGVNTEAFF	TGCAGTGCTAGAGTCCCCAGGGGAGTTAACACTGAAGCTTTCTTT
TRBV6-1	-	-	TRBJ2-7	CASSELLSERYF	TGTGCCAGCAGTGAACTCCTCTCCGAGCGGTACTTC
TRBV2	-	TRBD1	TRBJ1-5	CASSSELRQGWNQPQHF	TGTGCCAGCAGCTCTGAATTGAGACAGGGCTGGAATCAGCCCCAGCATTTT
TRBV29-1	few	TRBD1	TRBJ2-7	CSATGQSSYEQYF	TGCAGCGCCACGGGACAGAGCTCCTACGAGCAGTACTTC
TRBV20-1	-	-	TRBJ1-4	CSANQATNEKLFF	TGCAGTGCTAATCAGGCAACTAATGAAAAACTGTTTTTT
TRBV28	few	-	TRBJ2-4	CASKTRQTLKNIQYF	TGTGCCAGCAAAACCAGACAGACACTCAAAAACATTCAGTACTTC
TRBV10-2	-	-	TRBJ1-1	CASSEKGWGGTEAFF	TGCGCCAGCAGTGAGAAAGGATGGGGCGGCACTGAAGCTTTCTTT
TRBV6-5	few	TRBD1	TRBJ1-2	CASSPRDRENGYTF	TGTGCCAGCAGTCCCCGGGACAGGGAAAATGGCTACACCTTC
TRBV29-1	few	-	TRBJ2-6	CSVEVSGFTGANVLTF	TGCAGCGTTGAAGTCTCAGGGTTTACTGGGGCCAACGTCCTGACTTTC
TRBV20-1	-	TRBD2	TRBJ2-3	CSARLAPLGTDTQYF	TGCAGTGCAAGACTAGCGCCCTTAGGGACAGATACGCAGTATTTT
TRBV12-3/TRBV12-4	-	-	TRBJ1-2	CASSAKIGGSRGGYTF	TGTGCCAGCAGTGCTAAGATTGGTGGATCAAGAGGGGGCTACACCTTC
TRBV12-3/TRBV12-4	few	TRBD2	TRBJ2-3	CASSLAGAGPDTQYF	TGTGCCAGCAGCTTAGCGGGAGCGGGCCCAGATACGCAGTATTTT
TRBV7-2	-	TRBD2	TRBJ2-1	CASSLGVRLAGVAFNEQFF	TGTGCCAGCAGCTTAGGCGTCAGACTAGCGGGAGTGGCTTTCAATGAGCAGTTCTTC
TRBV12-3/TRBV12-4	-	-	TRBJ2-7	CASSLGWDTTYEQYF	TGTGCCAGCAGTTTGGGATGGGACACTACCTACGAGCAGTACTTC
TRBV7-2	-	TRBD2	TRBJ2-1	CASSSRAGGIEQFF	TGTGCCAGCAGCTCCCGGGCGGGAGGGATTGAGCAGTTCTTC
TRBV5-1	few	-	TRBJ2-4	CASSLGDGWNQYF	TGCGCCAGCAGCTTGGGGGATGGGTGGAATCAGTACTTC
TRBV5-1	-	TRBD1	TRBJ2-6	CASKQGAPIGANVLTF	TGCGCCAGCAAACAGGGGGCCCCCATCGGGGCCAACGTCCTGACTTTC
TRBV3-1	few	TRBD1	TRBJ1-1	CASSQMAGGTEAFF	TGTGCCAGCAGCCAGATGGCAGGGGGCACTGAAGCTTTCTTT
TRBV10-3	-	-	TRBJ1-5	CAIRGGLEGNQPQHF	TGTGCCATCAGGGGGGGACTGGAGGGAAATCAGCCCCAGCATTTT
TRBV5-1	-	TRBD1	TRBJ2-5	CASSLVTDRRQETQYF	TGCGCCAGCAGCTTGGTAACGGACAGGAGGCAAGAGACCCAGTACTTC
TRBV5-1	-	TRBD1	TRBJ2-7	CASSFPTGAYEQYF	TGCGCCAGCAGCTTCCCGACAGGGGCCTACGAGCAGTACTTC
TRBV10-3	few	-	TRBJ1-4	CAISESAAPEKLFF	TGTGCCATCAGTGAGTCGGCAGCTCCCGAAAAACTGTTTTTT
TRBV4-1	many	-	TRBJ1-2	CASSESERGGNYGYTF	TGCGCCAGCAGCGAAAGCGAGAGGGGGGGGAATTATGGCTACACCTTC
TRBV9	-	-	TRBJ2-1	CASSVSVYEQFF	TGTGCCAGCAGCGTAAGCGTATATGAGCAGTTCTTC
TRBV7-2	few	TRBD2	TRBJ2-3	CASRGSGRARDTQYF	TGTGCCAGCAGGGGAAGTGGGAGGGCCAGAGATACGCAGTATTTT
TRBV12-3/TRBV12-4	many	-	TRBJ1-1	CASSRRENSEAFF	TGTGCCAGCAGTCGCAGGGAGAACTCTGAAGCTTTCTTT
TRBV10-2	few	-	TRBJ2-3	CASSEADRFTDTQYF	TGCGCCAGCAGTGAGGCAGACCGATTCACAGATACGCAGTATTTT
TRBV20-1	-	-	TRBJ2-3	CSARDQGGGLDTQYF	TGCAGTGCTAGAGATCAAGGAGGGGGCCTCGATACGCAGTATTTT
TRBV12-3/TRBV12-4	few	TRBD1	TRBJ1-2	CASRGTGGFGGYTF	TGTGCCAGCAGGGGGACAGGGGGCTTTGGTGGCTACACCTTC
TRBV4-3	-	TRBD2	TRBJ2-3	CASSPLPGTKETQYF	TGCGCCAGCAGCCCCCTTCCAGGGACTAAAGAGACCCAGTACTTT
TRBV6-5	-	TRBD2	TRBJ2-3	CASALSGAFTDTQYF	TGTGCCAGCGCCCTGAGCGGGGCCTTCACAGATACGCAGTATTTT
TRBV11-3	-	-	TRBJ1-4	CASSWGQIGTNEKLFF	TGTGCCAGCAGCTGGGGCCAGATAGGAACTAATGAAAAACTGTTTTTT
TRBV12-3/TRBV12-4	-	-	TRBJ1-3	CASSRAEAGNTIYF	TGTGCCAGCAGCCGAGCCGAAGCTGGAAACACCATATATTTT
TRBV28	-	-	TRBJ1-1	CASSKPEGTEAFF	TGTGCCAGCAGCAAGCCCGAGGGCACTGAAGCTTTCTTT
TRBV7-2	-	-	TRBJ2-5	CASSLGFGDYETQYF	TGTGCCAGCAGCTTAGGGTTTGGGGATTATGAGACCCAGTACTTC
TRBV18	many	-	TRBJ2-3	CASSQSTDTQYF	TGTGCCAGCAGTCAATCCACAGATACGCAGTATTTT
TRBV29-1	-	TRBD1	TRBJ1-1	CSLSTYGQGRDKNTEAFF	TGCAGCCTTTCTACGTACGGACAGGGTAGGGACAAGAACACTGAAGCTTTCTTT
TRBV4-2	-	-	TRBJ2-5	CASSQRDGQETQYF	TGTGCCAGCAGCCAAAGGGACGGACAAGAGACCCAGTACTTC
TRBV3-1	-	-	TRBJ2-1	CASSLRNSGNEQFF	TGTGCCAGCAGCCTTAGAAATAGCGGAAATGAGCAGTTCTTC
TRBV27	-	TRBD1	TRBJ1-2	CASSMQGGWYGYTF	TGTGCCAGCAGTATGCAGGGGGGTTGGTATGGCTACACCTTC
TRBV20-1	-	-	TRBJ1-3	CSASLQAHAIYF	TGCAGTGCTAGCCTCCAGGCTCATGCCATATATTTT
TRBV4-1	few	TRBD1	TRBJ2-2	CASSQGTGEASGELFF	TGCGCCAGCAGCCAAGGGACAGGGGAGGCGTCCGGGGAGCTGTTTTTT
TRBV10-3	-	-	TRBJ2-2	CAISESMGGANTGELFF	TGTGCCATCAGTGAGTCGATGGGCGGGGCGAACACCGGGGAGCTGTTTTTT
TRBV11-2	-	-	TRBJ2-6	CASSPISGANVLTF	TGTGCCAGCAGCCCTATTTCTGGGGCCAACGTCCTGACTTTC
TRBV5-1	few	TRBD1	TRBJ1-2	CASSLADRGFTGYTF	TGCGCCAGCAGCTTGGCCGACAGGGGGTTTACTGGCTACACCTTC
TRBV7-6	once	-	TRBJ2-2	CASSFSGISGELFF	TGTGCCAGCAGCTTTTCAGGGATCTCCGGGGAGCTGTTTTTT
TRBV6-5	-	TRBD1	TRBJ2-7	CASSDRDSSYEQYF	TGTGCCAGCAGTGATCGGGACAGCTCCTACGAGCAGTACTTC
TRBV20-1	few	TRBD2	TRBJ2-5	CSARGMSMREMVETQYF	TGCAGTGCTAGGGGGATGTCTATGCGGGAGATGGTAGAGACCCAGTACTTC
TRBV2	few	-	TRBJ2-5	CASNRDRRETQYF	TGTGCCAGCAACCGGGATCGGCGAGAGACCCAGTACTTC
TRBV7-9	few	TRBD1	TRBJ2-5	CASSSIRTGRQETQYF	TGTGCCAGCAGCTCTATTAGGACAGGGAGGCAAGAGACCCAGTACTTC
TRBV20-1	few	TRBD1	TRBJ1-1	CSVRRDSRAEAFF	TGCAGTGTACGGAGGGACAGTCGAGCTGAAGCTTTCTTT
TRBV19	-	-	TRBJ1-5	CASMGPVVNRQPQHF	TGTGCCAGTATGGGACCGGTCGTCAACCGTCAGCCCCAGCATTTT
TRBV7-8	-	-	TRBJ1-1	CASSLNWVLTEAFF	TGTGCCAGCAGCTTAAATTGGGTTCTGACTGAAGCTTTCTTT